This T cell receptor beta chain was identified during a study of T cells in Graves' hyperthyroidism and ophthalmopathy. The overall study: Peripheral blood was obtained at initial diagnosis, preceding any treatment. Study results and limitations: Researchers found most expanded thyroid clonotypes above 0.001 in blood as well.

Germline lookup yields CDR1 DFQATT and CDR2 SNEGSKA (reference sequence). The V and J ends lost 5 bases and 1 base respectively, with 12 bases between them. This CDR3 region has 14 residues. Subjects aged 18 to 65 presented with newly diagnosed hyperthyroidism of less than 2 months' duration. Amplified regions were TCR beta CDR3 sequences from RNA transcripts. First-round RT-PCR targeting the TCR CDR3 was performed with the HTBI primer set. TCRdb passed the multiplex PCR reads through MiXCR, listing each CDR3 protein once. Seen here are a few hundred thousand distinct CDR3 sequences, 15% to 20% observed once, and the top ten hold about 41%. On this clonotype itself: The antigen is unknown.

Material for sequencing was blood. This sequence originates from a man aged 40-49 years with Graves' hyperthyroidism. This chain joins TRBV20-1 and TRBJ2-1; maybe TRBD2 (5 bases). CDR3: CSARWWESYNEQFF. DNA for the CDR3: TGCAGTGCTCGCTGGTGGGAGTCCTACAATGAGCAGTTCTTC.